This T cell receptor beta chain came from a study of blood T cell repertoires in COVID-19. Study-level information: Both acute and convalescent COVID-19 samples were obtained from the United States, Italy and Spain. From T cells, B-cell-depleted T cells, or PBMCs came the material, which was cDNA or gDNA.

Source study methods: The assay estimated nucleated cells by amplifying reference gene primers. Some clones are missing from TCRdb's copy, which holds only in-frame ones; the method was immunoSEQ multiplex PCR. D and trimming come from the DNA, and the V and J calls and clone size come from that table. The data hold around 100,000 clones, with under 90% observed a single time. With 4 bases clipped from V and 3 bases from J, the junction kept 15 bases outside the gene matches. Germline-derived CDR1 and CDR2 are SGDLS and YYNGEE. CDR3 length: 18 residues. This chain joins TRBV9 and TRBJ2-3, with TRBD2 matching over 9 bases. The sequence came from a human donor in a cohort sampled during active COVID-19. The sequenced material came from peripheral blood. In nucleotides, the CDR3 is TGTGCCAGCAGCCTAACTCGCGGGGGGGCCCGGGGGACAGATACGCAGTATTTT. Translated, it gives CASSLTRGGARGTDTQYF.